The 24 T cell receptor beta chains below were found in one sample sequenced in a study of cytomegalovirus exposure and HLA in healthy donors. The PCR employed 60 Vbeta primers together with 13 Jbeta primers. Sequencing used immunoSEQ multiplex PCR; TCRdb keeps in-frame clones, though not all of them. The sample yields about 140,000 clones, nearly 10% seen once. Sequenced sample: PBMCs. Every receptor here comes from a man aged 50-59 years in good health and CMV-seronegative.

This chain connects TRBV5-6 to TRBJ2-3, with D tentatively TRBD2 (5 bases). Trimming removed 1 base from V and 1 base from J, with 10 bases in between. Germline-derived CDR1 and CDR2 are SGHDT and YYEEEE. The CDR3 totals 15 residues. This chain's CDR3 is CASSLWAGRTDTQYF. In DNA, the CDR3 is TGTGCCAGCAGCTTGTGGGCGGGCCGCACAGATACGCAGTATTTT.

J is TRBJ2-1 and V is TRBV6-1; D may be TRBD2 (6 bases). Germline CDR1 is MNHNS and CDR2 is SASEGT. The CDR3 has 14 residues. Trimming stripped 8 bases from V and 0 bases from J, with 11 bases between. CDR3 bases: TGTGCCAGCCAACAGGAGGGCTCCTACAATGAGCAGTTCTTC. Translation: CASQQEGSYNEQFF.

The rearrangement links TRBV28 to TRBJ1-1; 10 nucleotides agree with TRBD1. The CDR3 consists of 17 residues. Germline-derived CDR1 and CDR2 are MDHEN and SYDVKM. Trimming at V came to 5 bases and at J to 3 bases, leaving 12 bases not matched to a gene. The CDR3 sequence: CASSMTGGPSGDTEAFF. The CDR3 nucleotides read TGTGCCAGCAGTATGACAGGGGGCCCCAGCGGGGACACTGAAGCTTTCTTT.

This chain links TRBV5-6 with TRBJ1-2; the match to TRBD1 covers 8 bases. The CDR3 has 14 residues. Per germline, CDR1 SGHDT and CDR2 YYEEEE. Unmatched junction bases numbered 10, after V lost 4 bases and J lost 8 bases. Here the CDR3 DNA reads TGTGCCAGCAGCAGCTGGACAGGGAGTGGAGGCTACACCTTC. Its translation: CASSSWTGSGGYTF.

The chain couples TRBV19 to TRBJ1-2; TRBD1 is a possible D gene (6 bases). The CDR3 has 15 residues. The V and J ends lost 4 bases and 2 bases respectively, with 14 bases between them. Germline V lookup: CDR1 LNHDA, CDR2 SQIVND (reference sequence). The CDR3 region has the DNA TGTGCCAGTAGTAAGAGCCAGGGGTCCAACTATGGCTACACCTTC. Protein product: CASSKSQGSNYGYTF. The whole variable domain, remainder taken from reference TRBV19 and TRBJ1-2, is DGGITQSPKYLFRKEGQNVTLSCEQNLNHDAMYWYRQDPGQGLRLIYYSQIVNDFQKGDIAEGYSVSREKKESFPLTVTSAQKNPTAFYLCASSKSQGSNYGYTFGSGTRLTVV.

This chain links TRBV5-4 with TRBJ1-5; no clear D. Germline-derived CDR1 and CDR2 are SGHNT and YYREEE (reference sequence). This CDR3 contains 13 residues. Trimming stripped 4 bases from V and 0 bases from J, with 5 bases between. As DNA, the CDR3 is TGTGCCAGCAGCGCGAATAGCAATCAGCCCCAGCATTTT. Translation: CASSANSNQPQHF.

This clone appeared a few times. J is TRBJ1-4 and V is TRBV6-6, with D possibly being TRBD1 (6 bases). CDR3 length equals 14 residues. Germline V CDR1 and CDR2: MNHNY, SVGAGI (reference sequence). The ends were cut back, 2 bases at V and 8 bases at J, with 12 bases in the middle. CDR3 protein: CASSYDPRGEKLFF. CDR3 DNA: TGTGCCAGCAGTTACGACCCCAGGGGAGAAAAACTGTTTTTT.

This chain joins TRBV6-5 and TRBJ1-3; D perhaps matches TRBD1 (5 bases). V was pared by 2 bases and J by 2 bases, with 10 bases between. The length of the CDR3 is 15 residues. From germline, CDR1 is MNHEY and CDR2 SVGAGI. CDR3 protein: CASSYASGAGNTIYF. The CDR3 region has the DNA TGTGCCAGCAGTTACGCCTCGGGGGCTGGAAACACCATATATTTT.

The CDR3 is CASIRTGGPYEQYF. The CDR3 nucleotides read TGTGCCAGCATCCGGACAGGGGGTCCCTACGAGCAGTACTTC. The V call is TRBV27, the J call TRBJ2-7, with 10 bases fitting TRBD1. CDR1 and CDR2 from the germline V gene are MNHEY and SMNVEV (reference sequence). The V and J ends lost 7 bases and 2 bases, in that order; junction bases with no gene match: 5. The CDR3 loop spans 14 amino acids.

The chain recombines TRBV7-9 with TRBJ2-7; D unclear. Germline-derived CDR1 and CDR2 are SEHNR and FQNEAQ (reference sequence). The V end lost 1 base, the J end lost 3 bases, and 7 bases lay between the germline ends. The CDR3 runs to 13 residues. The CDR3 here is CASSLDLSYEQYF. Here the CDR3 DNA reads TGTGCCAGCAGCTTAGACCTCAGCTACGAGCAGTACTTC. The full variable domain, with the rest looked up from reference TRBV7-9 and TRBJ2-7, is DTGVSQNPRHKITKRGQNVTFRCDPISEHNRLYWYRQTLGQGPEFLTYFQNEAQLEKSRLLSDRFSAERPKGSFSTLEIQRTEQGDSAMYLCASSLDLSYEQYFGPGTRLTVT.

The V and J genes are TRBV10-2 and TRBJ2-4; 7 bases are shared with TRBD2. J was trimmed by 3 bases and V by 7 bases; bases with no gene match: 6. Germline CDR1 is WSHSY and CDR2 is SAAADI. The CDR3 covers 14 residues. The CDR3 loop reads CASTPAGLKNIQYF. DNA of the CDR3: TGCGCCAGCACGCCAGCGGGGCTCAAAAACATTCAGTACTTC.

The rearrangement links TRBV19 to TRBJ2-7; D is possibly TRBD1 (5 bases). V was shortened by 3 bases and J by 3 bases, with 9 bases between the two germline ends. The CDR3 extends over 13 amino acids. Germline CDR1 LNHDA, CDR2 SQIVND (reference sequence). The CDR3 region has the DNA TGTGCCAGTAGTATTCGGACAAACTACGAGCAGTACTTC. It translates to CASSIRTNYEQYF.

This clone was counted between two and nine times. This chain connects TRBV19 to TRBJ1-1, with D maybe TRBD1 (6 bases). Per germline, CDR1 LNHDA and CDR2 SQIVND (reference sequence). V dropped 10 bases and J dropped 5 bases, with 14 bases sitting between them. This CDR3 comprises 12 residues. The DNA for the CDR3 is TGTGCCACTTTACAGGGATTGACTGAAGCTTTCTTT. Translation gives CATLQGLTEAFF.

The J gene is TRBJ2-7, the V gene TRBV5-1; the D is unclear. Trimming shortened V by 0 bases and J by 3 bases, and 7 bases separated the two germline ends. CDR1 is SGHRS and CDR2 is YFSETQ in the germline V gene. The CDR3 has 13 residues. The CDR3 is CASSLVLNYEQYF. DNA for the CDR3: TGCGCCAGCAGCTTGGTACTAAACTACGAGCAGTACTTC.

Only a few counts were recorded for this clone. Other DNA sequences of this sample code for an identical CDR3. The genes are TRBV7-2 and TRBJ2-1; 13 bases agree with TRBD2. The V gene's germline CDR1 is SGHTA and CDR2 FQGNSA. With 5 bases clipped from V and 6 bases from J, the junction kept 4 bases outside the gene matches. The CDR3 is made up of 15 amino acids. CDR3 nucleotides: TGTGCCAGCAGCCCCACTAGCGGGAGGGGCAATGAGCAGTTCTTC. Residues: CASSPTSGRGNEQFF. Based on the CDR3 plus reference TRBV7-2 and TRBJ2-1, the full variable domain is GAGVSQSPSNKVTEKGKDVELRCDPISGHTALYWYRQSLGQGLEFLIYFQGNSAPDKSGLPSDRFSAERTGGSVSTLTIQRTQQEDSAVYLCASSPTSGRGNEQFFGPGTRLTVL.

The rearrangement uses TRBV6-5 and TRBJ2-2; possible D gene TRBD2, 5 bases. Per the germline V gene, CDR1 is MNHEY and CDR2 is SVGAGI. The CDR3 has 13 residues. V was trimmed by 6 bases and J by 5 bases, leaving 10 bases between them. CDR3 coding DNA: TGTGCCAGCAGCCCCAGGACTACCGGGGAGCTGTTTTTT. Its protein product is CASSPRTTGELFF.

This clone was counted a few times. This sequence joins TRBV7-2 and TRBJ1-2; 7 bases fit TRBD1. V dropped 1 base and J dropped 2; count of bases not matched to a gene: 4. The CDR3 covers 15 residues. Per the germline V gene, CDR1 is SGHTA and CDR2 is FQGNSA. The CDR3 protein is CASSLGSGGNYGYTF. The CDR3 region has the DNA TGTGCCAGCAGCTTAGGGTCAGGGGGGAACTATGGCTACACCTTC.

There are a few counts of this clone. In DNA form, the CDR3 reads TGTGCCAGCAGTTCAACAAAAGCCGGGACAGATAACGAGCAGTACTTC. Translating gives CASSSTKAGTDNEQYF. The rearrangement joins TRBV6-5 to TRBJ2-7, with 7 positions matching TRBD1. The CDR3 sequence is 16 residues long. The V gene's germline CDR1 is MNHEY and CDR2 SVGAGI. The ends lost 4 bases at V and 5 bases at J; junction bases unmatched: 14.

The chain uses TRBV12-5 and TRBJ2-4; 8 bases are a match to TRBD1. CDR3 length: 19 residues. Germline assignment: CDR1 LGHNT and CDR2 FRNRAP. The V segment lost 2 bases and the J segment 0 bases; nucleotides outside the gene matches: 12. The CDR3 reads CASGLTQTGEKIAKNIQYF. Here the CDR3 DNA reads TGTGCTAGTGGTTTGACCCAGACAGGGGAAAAGATAGCCAAAAACATTCAGTACTTC.

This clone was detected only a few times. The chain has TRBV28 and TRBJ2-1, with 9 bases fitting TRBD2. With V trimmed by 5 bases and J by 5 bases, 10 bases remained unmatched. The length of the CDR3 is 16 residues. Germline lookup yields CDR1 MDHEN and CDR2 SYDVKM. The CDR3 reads CASSPLAGTIDNEQFF. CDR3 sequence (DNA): TGTGCCAGCAGTCCCCTAGCGGGAACAATCGACAATGAGCAGTTCTTC.

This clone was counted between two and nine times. As DNA, the CDR3 is TGTGCCAGCAGTCGACAGGGGGTCCGCGGAAACTACGAGCAGTACTTC. Its protein product is CASSRQGVRGNYEQYF. V and J are TRBV25-1 and TRBJ2-7, with 9 nucleotides matching TRBD1. CDR1 MGHDK and CDR2 SYGVNS come from the germline V gene. The CDR3 length is 16 residues. J gave up 3 bases and V 5 bases, and 11 bases lay outside the gene matches.

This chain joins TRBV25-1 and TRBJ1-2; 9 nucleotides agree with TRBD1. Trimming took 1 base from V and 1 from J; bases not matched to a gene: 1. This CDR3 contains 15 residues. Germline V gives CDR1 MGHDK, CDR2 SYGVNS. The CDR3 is CASSEWDRVNYGYTF. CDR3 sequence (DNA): TGTGCCAGCAGTGAATGGGACAGGGTTAACTATGGCTACACCTTC.

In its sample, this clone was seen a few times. CDR3 residues: CAWSATRGHHEQYF. The CDR3 nucleotides are TGTGCCTGGAGTGCCACCCGGGGACATCACGAGCAGTACTTC. This sequence joins TRBV30 and TRBJ2-7; TRBD1 might be the D (6 bases). The CDR3 has 14 amino acids. The ends were cut back, 1 base at V and 5 bases at J, with 15 bases in the middle. The germline gives CDR1 GTSNPN, CDR2 SVGIG (reference sequence).

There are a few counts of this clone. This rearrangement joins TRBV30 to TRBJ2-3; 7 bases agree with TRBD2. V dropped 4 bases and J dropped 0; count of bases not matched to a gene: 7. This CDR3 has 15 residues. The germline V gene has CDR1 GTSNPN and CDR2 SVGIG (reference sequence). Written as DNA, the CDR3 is TGTGCCTGGACCCTACTAGCGATTAGCACAGATACGCAGTATTTT. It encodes CAWTLLAISTDTQYF.